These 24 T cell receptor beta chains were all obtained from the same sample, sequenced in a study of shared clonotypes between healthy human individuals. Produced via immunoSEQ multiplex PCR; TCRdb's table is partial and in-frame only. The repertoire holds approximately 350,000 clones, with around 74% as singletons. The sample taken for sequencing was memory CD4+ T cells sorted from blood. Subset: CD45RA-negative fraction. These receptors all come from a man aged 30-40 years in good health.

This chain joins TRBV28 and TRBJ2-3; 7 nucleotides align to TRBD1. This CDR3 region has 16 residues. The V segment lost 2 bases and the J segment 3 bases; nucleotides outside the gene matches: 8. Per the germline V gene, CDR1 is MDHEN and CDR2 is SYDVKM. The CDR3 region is CASSLMGRQGTDTQYF. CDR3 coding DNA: TGTGCCAGCAGTTTAATGGGTCGACAGGGAACAGATACGCAGTATTTT. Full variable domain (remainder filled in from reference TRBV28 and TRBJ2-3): DVKVTQSSRYLVKRTGEKVFLECVQDMDHENMFWYRQDPGLGLRLIYFSYDVKMKEKGDIPEGYSVSREKKERFSLILESASTNQTSMYLCASSLMGRQGTDTQYFGPGTRLTVL.

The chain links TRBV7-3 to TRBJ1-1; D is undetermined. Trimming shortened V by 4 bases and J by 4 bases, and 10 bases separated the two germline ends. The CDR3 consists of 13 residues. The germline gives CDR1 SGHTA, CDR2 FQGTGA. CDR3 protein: CASSSRWSTEAFF. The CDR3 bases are TGTGCCAGCAGCTCCCGTTGGAGCACTGAAGCTTTCTTT.

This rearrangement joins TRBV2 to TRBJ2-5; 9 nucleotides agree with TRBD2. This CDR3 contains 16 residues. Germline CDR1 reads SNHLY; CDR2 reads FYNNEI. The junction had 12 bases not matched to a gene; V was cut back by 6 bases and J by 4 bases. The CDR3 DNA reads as TGTGCCAGCAGCCTAGCGGGAAACGGGGGAGGAGAGACCCAGTACTTC. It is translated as CASSLAGNGGGETQYF. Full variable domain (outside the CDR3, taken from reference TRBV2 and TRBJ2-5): EPEVTQTPSHQVTQMGQEVILRCVPISNHLYFYWYRQILGQKVEFLVSFYNNEISEKSEIFDDQFSVERPDGSNFTLKIRSTKLEDSAMYFCASSLAGNGGGETQYFGPGTRLLVL.

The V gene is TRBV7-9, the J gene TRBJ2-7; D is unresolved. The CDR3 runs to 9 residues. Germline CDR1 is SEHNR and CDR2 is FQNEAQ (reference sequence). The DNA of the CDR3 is TGTGCCAGCAGCTTAGAGGTAGGGGTC. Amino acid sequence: CASSLEVGV.

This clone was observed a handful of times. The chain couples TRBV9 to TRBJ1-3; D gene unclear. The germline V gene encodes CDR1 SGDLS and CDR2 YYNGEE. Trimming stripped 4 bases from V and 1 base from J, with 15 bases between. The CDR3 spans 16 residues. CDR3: CASSISPVGSGNTIYF. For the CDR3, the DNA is TGTGCCAGCAGCATATCACCCGTGGGGTCTGGAAACACCATATATTTT.

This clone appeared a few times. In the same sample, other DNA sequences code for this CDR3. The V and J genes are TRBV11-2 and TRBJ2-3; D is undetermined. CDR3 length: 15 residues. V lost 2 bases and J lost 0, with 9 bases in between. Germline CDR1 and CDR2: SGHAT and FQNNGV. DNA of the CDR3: TGTGCCAGCAGCTTACGTGGGTCTAGCACAGATACGCAGTATTTT. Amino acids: CASSLRGSSTDTQYF. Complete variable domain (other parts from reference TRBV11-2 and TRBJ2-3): EAGVAQSPRYKIIEKRQSVAFWCNPISGHATLYWYQQILGQGPKLLIQFQNNGVVDDSQLPKDRFSAERLKGVDSTLKIQPAKLEDSAVYLCASSLRGSSTDTQYFGPGTRLTVL.

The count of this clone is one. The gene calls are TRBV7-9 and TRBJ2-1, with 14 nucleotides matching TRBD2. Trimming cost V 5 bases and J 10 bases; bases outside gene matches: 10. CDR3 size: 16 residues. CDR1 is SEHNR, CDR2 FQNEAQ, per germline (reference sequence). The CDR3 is CASSVRLAGGIKEQFF. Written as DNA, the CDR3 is TGTGCCAGCAGCGTTCGACTAGCGGGAGGGATCAAAGAGCAGTTCTTC.

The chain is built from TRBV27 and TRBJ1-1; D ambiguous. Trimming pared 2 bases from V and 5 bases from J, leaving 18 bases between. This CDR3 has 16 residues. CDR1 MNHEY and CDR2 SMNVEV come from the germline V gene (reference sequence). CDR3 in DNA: TGTGCCAGCAGTTTAGGGAGAGAAGGGTTGGGGACTGAAGCTTTCTTT. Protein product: CASSLGREGLGTEAFF.

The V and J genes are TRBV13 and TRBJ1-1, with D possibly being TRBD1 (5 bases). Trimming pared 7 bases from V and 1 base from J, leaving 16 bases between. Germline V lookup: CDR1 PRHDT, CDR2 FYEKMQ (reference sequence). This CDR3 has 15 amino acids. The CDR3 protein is CASIPYTDRNTEAFF. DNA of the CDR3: TGTGCCAGCATCCCTTACACTGACAGGAACACTGAAGCTTTCTTT.

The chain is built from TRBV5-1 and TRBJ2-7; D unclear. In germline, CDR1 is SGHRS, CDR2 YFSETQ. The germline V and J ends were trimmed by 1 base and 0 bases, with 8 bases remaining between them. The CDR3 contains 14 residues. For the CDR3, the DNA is TGCGCCAGCAGCTTGCTAGAGTCCTCCTACGAGCAGTACTTC. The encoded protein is CASSLLESSYEQYF.

CDR3 DNA: TGCGCCAGCGCCCCTCACAAAGGATTTTCCCTCTCCTACGAGCAGTACTTC. Translated: CASAPHKGFSLSYEQYF. The chain joins TRBV4-1 to TRBJ2-7; D gene ambiguous. Per the germline V gene, CDR1 is MGHRA and CDR2 is YSYEKL. This CDR3 is built from 17 residues. Trimming removed 8 bases from V and 0 bases from J, with 23 bases in between.

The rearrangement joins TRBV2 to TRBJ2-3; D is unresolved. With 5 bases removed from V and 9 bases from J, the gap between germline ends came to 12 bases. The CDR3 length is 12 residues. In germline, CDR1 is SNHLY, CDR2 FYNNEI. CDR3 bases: TGTGCCAGCAGTCAGGCCTCGGAAACGCAGTATTTT. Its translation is CASSQASETQYF.

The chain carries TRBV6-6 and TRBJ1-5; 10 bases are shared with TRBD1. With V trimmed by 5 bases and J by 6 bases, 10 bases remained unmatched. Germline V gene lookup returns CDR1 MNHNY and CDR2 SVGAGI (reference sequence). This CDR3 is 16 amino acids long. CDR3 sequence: CASSLEDRGWSQPQHF. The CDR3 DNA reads TGTGCCAGCAGTCTCGAGGACAGGGGGTGGTCTCAGCCCCAGCATTTT.

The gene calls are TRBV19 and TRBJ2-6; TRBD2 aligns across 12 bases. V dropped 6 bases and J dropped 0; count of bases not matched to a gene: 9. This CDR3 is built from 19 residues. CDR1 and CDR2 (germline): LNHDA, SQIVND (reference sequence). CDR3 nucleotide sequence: TGTGCCAGTAGGGTACTAGCGGGAGGAACAAGCTCTGGGGCCAACGTCCTGACTTTC. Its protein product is CASRVLAGGTSSGANVLTF. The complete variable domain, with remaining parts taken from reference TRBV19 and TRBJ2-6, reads DGGITQSPKYLFRKEGQNVTLSCEQNLNHDAMYWYRQDPGQGLRLIYYSQIVNDFQKGDIAEGYSVSREKKESFPLTVTSAQKNPTAFYLCASRVLAGGTSSGANVLTFGAGSRLTVL.

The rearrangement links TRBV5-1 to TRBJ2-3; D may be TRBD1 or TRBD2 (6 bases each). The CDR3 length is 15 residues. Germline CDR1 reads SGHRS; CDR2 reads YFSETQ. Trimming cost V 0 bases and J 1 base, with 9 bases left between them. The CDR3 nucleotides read TGCGCCAGCAGCTTGGAGGGGGGTGGCACAGATACGCAGTATTTT. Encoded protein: CASSLEGGGTDTQYF.

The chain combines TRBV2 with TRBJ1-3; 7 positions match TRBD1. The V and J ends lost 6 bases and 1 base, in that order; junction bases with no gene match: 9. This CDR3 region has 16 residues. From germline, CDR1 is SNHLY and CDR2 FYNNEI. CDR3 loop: CASSGFDRVSGNTIYF. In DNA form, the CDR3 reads TGTGCCAGCAGCGGCTTTGACAGGGTTTCTGGAAACACCATATATTTT.

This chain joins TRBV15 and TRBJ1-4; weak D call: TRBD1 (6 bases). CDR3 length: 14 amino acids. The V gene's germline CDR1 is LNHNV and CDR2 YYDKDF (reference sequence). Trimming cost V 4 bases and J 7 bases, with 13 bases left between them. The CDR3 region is CATSNQGMGEKLFF. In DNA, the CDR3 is TGTGCCACCAGCAACCAGGGGATGGGTGAAAAACTGTTTTTT.

This CDR3 reads CASSLSGGTGREKLFF. DNA of the CDR3: TGTGCCAGCAGCTTATCAGGAGGGACAGGGAGAGAAAAACTGTTTTTT. V usage is TRBV5-4 and J usage is TRBJ1-4; 9 positions match TRBD1. The V gene's germline CDR1 is SGHNT and CDR2 YYREEE (reference sequence). The CDR3 length is 16 residues. J was trimmed by 8 bases and V by 2 bases; bases with no gene match: 10. The full variable domain, its missing parts supplied by reference TRBV5-4 and TRBJ1-4, is ETGVTQSPTHLIKTRGQQVTLRCSSQSGHNTVSWYQQALGQGPQFIFQYYREEENGRGNFPPRFSGLQFPNYSSELNVNALELDDSALYLCASSLSGGTGREKLFFGSGTQLSVL.

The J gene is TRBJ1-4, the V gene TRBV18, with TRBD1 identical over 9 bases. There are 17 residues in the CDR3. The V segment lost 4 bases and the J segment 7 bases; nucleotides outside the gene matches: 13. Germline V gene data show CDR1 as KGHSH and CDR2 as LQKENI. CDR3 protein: CASSRGQGIAWGEKLFF. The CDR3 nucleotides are TGTGCCAGCTCACGAGGACAGGGGATCGCTTGGGGTGAAAAACTGTTTTTT.

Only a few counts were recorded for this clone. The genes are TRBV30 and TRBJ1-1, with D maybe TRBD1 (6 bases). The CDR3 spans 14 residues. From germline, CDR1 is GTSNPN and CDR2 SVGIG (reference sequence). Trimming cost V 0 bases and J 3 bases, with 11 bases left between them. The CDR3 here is CAWSVWGPDTEAFF. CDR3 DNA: TGTGCCTGGAGTGTATGGGGGCCGGACACTGAAGCTTTCTTT.

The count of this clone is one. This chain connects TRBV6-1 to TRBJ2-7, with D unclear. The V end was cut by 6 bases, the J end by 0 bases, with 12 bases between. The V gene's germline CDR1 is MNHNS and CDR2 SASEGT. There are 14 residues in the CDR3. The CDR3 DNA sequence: TGTGCCAGCAGCACTGGTTGGGCCTCCTACGAGCAGTACTTC. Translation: CASSTGWASYEQYF.

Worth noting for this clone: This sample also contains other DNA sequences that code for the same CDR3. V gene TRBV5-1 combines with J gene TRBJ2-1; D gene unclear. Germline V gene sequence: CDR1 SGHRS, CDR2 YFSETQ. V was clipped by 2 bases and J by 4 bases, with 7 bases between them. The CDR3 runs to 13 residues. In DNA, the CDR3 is TGCGCCAGCAGCTTATCCGGTTACAATGAGCAGTTCTTC. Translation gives CASSLSGYNEQFF.

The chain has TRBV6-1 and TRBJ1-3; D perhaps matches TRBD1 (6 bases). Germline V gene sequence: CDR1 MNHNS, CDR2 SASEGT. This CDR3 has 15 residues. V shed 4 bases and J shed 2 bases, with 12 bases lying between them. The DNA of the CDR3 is TGTGCCAGCAGTGCCACAGGGTACCCTGGAAACACCATATATTTT. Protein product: CASSATGYPGNTIYF.

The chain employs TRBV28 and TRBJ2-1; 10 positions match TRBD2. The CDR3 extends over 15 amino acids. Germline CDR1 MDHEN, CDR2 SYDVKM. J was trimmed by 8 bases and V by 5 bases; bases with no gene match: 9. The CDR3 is CASSTSSGSGDEQFF. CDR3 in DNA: TGTGCCAGCAGTACCTCTAGCGGGAGTGGTGATGAGCAGTTCTTC.